These T cell receptor beta chains were read from a single sample in a study of early T cells in non-severe SARS-CoV-2 infection. TCRdb reprocessed the 5' RACE reads via MiXCR and lists one record per CDR3 protein. Among tens of thousands of distinct CDR3 sequences listed, around 5.1% were seen once. The specimen sequenced was whole blood. The receptors shown here come from an adult who was a healthcare worker with PCR-confirmed SARS-CoV-2 infection or an uninfected control (not recorded which). CDR3s include the opening cysteine and the closing phenylalanine or tryptophan. The D gene is left open where the match is weak. Only some rows state a clone size, as once, few, many or a class for expanded clones.

clone_size j_call v_call d_call cdr3_nt cdr3_aa
many TRBJ1-6 TRBV18 - TGTGCCAGCTCACCAAAGACAGGTGCGAATTCACCCCTCCACTTT CASSPKTGANSPLHF
many TRBJ2-7 TRBV7-9 - TGTGCCAGCAGCTTAGAGGGGGGTTACTACGAGCAGTACTTC CASSLEGGYYEQYF
- TRBJ1-2 TRBV5-5 TRBD1 TGTGCCAGCAGCTTGCCGGGGAACACAGGGGGCTATGGCTACACCTTC CASSLPGNTGGYGYTF
many TRBJ1-3 TRBV18 - TGTGCCAGCTCAACCTCGGACAGAAGTATACAAGGAAACACCATATATTTT CASSTSDRSIQGNTIYF
many TRBJ2-5 TRBV7-9 - TGTGCCAGCAGTCCAGGGTTCCTGGAGACCCAGTACTTC CASSPGFLETQYF
many TRBJ2-1 TRBV5-8 - TGTGCCAGCAGCTTATCTCTCTCGGGAGTTACCTACAATGAGCAGTTCTTC CASSLSLSGVTYNEQFF
many TRBJ2-5 TRBV6-2/TRBV6-3 - TGTGCCAGCAGTTACAGCGGGCCCGGAGAGACCCAGTACTTC CASSYSGPGETQYF
- TRBJ2-5 TRBV3-1 - TGTGCCAGCAGCCCTGGACTGGGCGGCCGAAGGGAGACCCAGTACTTC CASSPGLGGRRETQYF
- TRBJ2-2 TRBV6-6 - TGTGCCAGCCGGCAGGTTGTAACCGGGGAGCTGTTTTTT CASRQVVTGELFF
many TRBJ1-2 TRBV5-1 TRBD1 TGCGCCAGCAGCCAGGGACAGTCTAACTATGGCTACACCTTC CASSQGQSNYGYTF
- TRBJ2-6 TRBV20-1 - TGCAGTGCTACAAGCTCTGGGGCCAACGTCCTGACTTTC CSATSSGANVLTF
- TRBJ2-2 TRBV7-3 - TGTGCCAGCAGCTCGAACCGGGACTCTTTGAACACCGGGGAGCTGTTTTTT CASSSNRDSLNTGELFF
- TRBJ2-2 TRBV4-3 - TGCGCCAGCAGCCAAGAGGAGCGGAGCACCGGGGAGCTGTTTTTT CASSQEERSTGELFF
many TRBJ2-5 TRBV20-1 - TGCAGTGCTAGATTGTCAGGGTTCGGAGAGACCCAGTACTTC CSARLSGFGETQYF
few TRBJ1-2 TRBV4-1 - TGCGCCAGCAGCCAAGTCGCAGGACAGCCGGCTAACTATGGCTACACCTTC CASSQVAGQPANYGYTF
many TRBJ2-5 TRBV12-3/TRBV12-4 - TGTGCCAGCAGTCAACAAGAGACCCAGTACTTC CASSQQETQYF
many TRBJ1-4 TRBV12-3/TRBV12-4 - TGTGCCAGCAGTCCTCAAGACATGGGGGGTGAAAAACTGTTTTTT CASSPQDMGGEKLFF
many TRBJ2-7 TRBV7-9 - TGTGCCAGCAGCTTAGGGGTTTACGAGCAGTACTTC CASSLGVYEQYF
many TRBJ2-1 TRBV6-5 TRBD1 TGTGCCAGTAGACAGGGCTCCTACAATGAGCAGTTCTTC CASRQGSYNEQFF
- TRBJ2-3 TRBV4-3 - TGCGCCAGCAGCCCACCCGAGGACAGCTGTTTCACAGATACGCAGTATTTT CASSPPEDSCFTDTQYF
few TRBJ2-1 TRBV10-3 - TGTGCCATCGCGAGGGTTTACAATGAGCAGTTCTTC CAIARVYNEQFF
many TRBJ2-3 TRBV5-4 TRBD2 TGTGCCAGCAGCTCCACTAGCGGGAACGCAGATACGCAGTATTTT CASSSTSGNADTQYF